The clone carrying this TCR beta chain was detected only once. Clones were sequenced by immunoSEQ multiplex PCR, and TCRdb holds only the in-frame ones, with some missing. The table lists 200,000 to 250,000 clones, around nine tenths of them singletons. The sample belongs to a study of blood T cell repertoires in COVID-19. Among Cohort 3 donors, those recovered had two negative PCRs, clearance, or symptom resolution. Sequences were obtained from PBMCs or T cells enriched from blood (not recorded which). The origin of this receptor is a man in his thirties or forties who had recovered from COVID-19.

CDR3 DNA sequence: TGTGCCAGCAGCGCCTGGACAACCAGCTATGGCTACACCTTC. Translation gives CASSAWTTSYGYTF. This rearrangement joins TRBV9 to TRBJ1-2; possibly TRBD1 for D (5 bases). The CDR3 totals 14 residues. Trimming took off 3 bases at V and 4 bases at J, with 13 bases between the two ends. From germline, CDR1 is SGDLS and CDR2 YYNGEE.